The T cell receptor (beta chain) described here comes from a study of naive and memory T cell subsets. Study-level results: Activation and differentiation may alter RNA-based TCR counts.

Two oligonucleotides, mixed equimolar, formed the beta constant-region primer covering TRBC1 and TRBC2. MiXCR, run by TCRdb on the UMI-ligation and nested PCR reads, gives a single entry per CDR3 protein. In the table there are 89,000 or so distinct CDR3 sequences, 10% to 15% of which are singletons. Trimming cost V 8 bases and J 2 bases; bases outside gene matches: 13. The CDR3 contains 16 residues. Germline assignment: CDR1 MDHEN and CDR2 SYDVKM. After the first PCR, alpha and beta chain libraries were processed separately. Cells stained for CD3, CD4, CD8, CD45RA, CD27 and viability were sorted into four CD45RA/CD27 subsets. In this sample, this clonotype turned up a few times. The target antigen is unknown.

The J gene is TRBJ2-5, the V gene TRBV28, with TRBD1 identical over 8 bases. The source material was central memory CD4+ T cells from blood. The clonotype comes from a human donor in good health. Here the CDR3 DNA reads TGTGCCAGCTCCTCCCCAGGGACAGGCCTTCAAGAGACCCAGTACTTC. It encodes CASSSPGTGLQETQYF.